These 5 T cell receptor beta chains originate from one sample sequenced in a study of blood T cell repertoires in COVID-19. Method: immunoSEQ multiplex PCR; TCRdb's copy keeps in-frame clones and lacks some. The data hold approximately 29,000 clones, with about two thirds observed a single time. The sequenced sample consisted of peripheral blood. Receptor source: a boy between 2 and 15 years old with active or convalescent COVID-19.

The rearrangement links TRBV28 to TRBJ2-5, with 9 bases aligning to TRBD2. The CDR3 has 16 residues. The junction had 6 bases not matched to a gene; V was cut back by 3 bases and J by 1 base. Germline CDR1 MDHEN, CDR2 SYDVKM. CDR3 DNA: TGTGCCAGCAGTTTCACACTAGCGGGTCTCCAAGAGACCCAGTACTTC. Translating gives CASSFTLAGLQETQYF. Variable domain in full (rest from reference TRBV28 and TRBJ2-5): DVKVTQSSRYLVKRTGEKVFLECVQDMDHENMFWYRQDPGLGLRLIYFSYDVKMKEKGDIPEGYSVSREKKERFSLILESASTNQTSMYLCASSFTLAGLQETQYFGPGTRLLVL.

This chain joins TRBV2 and TRBJ1-5, with 8 bases that match TRBD1. Germline trimming cut 8 bases from V and 8 bases from J; bases unmatched to any gene: 11. Germline V gives CDR1 SNHLY, CDR2 FYNNEI. The CDR3 totals 14 residues. The CDR3 sequence: CASHFMGQVKPQHF. The CDR3 DNA reads as TGTGCCAGCCACTTCATGGGACAGGTTAAGCCCCAGCATTTT.

The chain recombines TRBV7-9 with TRBJ1-2; D is unresolved. Germline V gene sequence: CDR1 SEHNR, CDR2 FQNEAQ (reference sequence). CDR3 length: 12 amino acids. Trimming took off 2 bases at V and 3 bases at J, with 4 bases between the two ends. DNA for the CDR3: TGTGCCAGCAGCTTACAGGACTATGGCTACACCTTC. Translation gives CASSLQDYGYTF.

The sample holds a few counts of this clone. This chain uses TRBV5-1 with TRBJ2-7; D is ambiguous. CDR3 length: 16 amino acids. The ends were cut back, 4 bases at V and 0 bases at J, with 17 bases in the middle. From germline, CDR1 is SGHRS and CDR2 YFSETQ. CDR3 coding DNA: TGCGCCAGCAGCGCGGTGCCGGTTTCGAGCTCCTACGAGCAGTACTTC. It encodes CASSAVPVSSSYEQYF.

V and J are TRBV2 and TRBJ1-6, with 8 bases fitting TRBD1. The V segment lost 3 bases and the J segment 10 bases; nucleotides outside the gene matches: 5. The CDR3 spans 14 residues. From germline, CDR1 is SNHLY and CDR2 FYNNEI. The chain's CDR3 is CASSDNRGYSPLHF. The CDR3 DNA reads as TGTGCCAGCAGTGATAACAGGGGGTACTCACCCCTCCACTTT.